This entry lists 10 T cell receptor beta chains sequenced from one sample in a study of cytomegalovirus exposure and HLA in healthy donors. Primers included in the PCR were 60 Vbeta and 13 Jbeta primers. Measured with immunoSEQ multiplex PCR; TCRdb has only the in-frame clones, and not every one. In all, the sample yields 100,000 to 150,000 clones. Sequencing used PBMCs. The receptors stem from a woman aged 40 to 50 in good health and CMV-seropositive.

This chain joins TRBV27 and TRBJ2-7; the match to TRBD1 covers 8 bases. The CDR3 sequence is 16 residues long. CDR1 is MNHEY and CDR2 is SMNVEV in the germline V gene (reference sequence). With 1 base clipped from V and 7 bases from J, the junction kept 12 bases outside the gene matches. CDR3: CASSLWTGSILGEQYF. The CDR3 bases are TGTGCCAGCAGTTTATGGACAGGGTCCATTTTGGGGGAGCAGTACTTC.

The rearrangement links TRBV4-1 to TRBJ2-7; D is possibly TRBD1 (6 bases). In germline, CDR1 is MGHRA, CDR2 YSYEKL. The ends were cut back, 3 bases at V and 3 bases at J, with 12 bases in the middle. CDR3 length: 14 amino acids. Here the CDR3 DNA reads TGCGCCAGCAGCCAGGGGGCGTCTTACTACGAGCAGTACTTC. It codes for CASSQGASYYEQYF.

The chain recombines TRBV21-1 with TRBJ2-6; the table's D gene call, TRBD1, was not cross checked with the DNA. TRBV21-1 is a recognized pseudogene. This CDR3 comprises 19 residues. The CDR3 loop is CASSKAHRPLGPGANVLTF. CDR3 DNA: TGTGCCAGCAGCAAAGCGCACAGGCCCCTTGGCCCTGGGGCCAACGTCCTGACTTTC.

The chain recombines TRBV18 with TRBJ2-1; 10 bases map to TRBD2. J was trimmed by 8 bases and V by 3 bases; bases with no gene match: 7. The length of the CDR3 is 15 residues. The V gene's germline CDR1 is KGHSH and CDR2 LQKENI. For the CDR3, the DNA is TGTGCCAGCTCACCTGGGAGCGGGAGGGAGGATGAGCAGTTCTTC. It yields the protein CASSPGSGREDEQFF.

The rearrangement joins TRBV6-1 to TRBJ1-4; D perhaps matches TRBD1 (6 bases). The ends were cut back, 8 bases at V and 3 bases at J, with 16 bases in the middle. Germline CDR1 reads MNHNS; CDR2 reads SASEGT. CDR3 size: 15 residues. DNA for the CDR3: TGTGCCAGCCGGGACACAGGTGTAGCTAATGAAAAACTGTTTTTT. It yields the protein CASRDTGVANEKLFF.

CDR3 DNA sequence: TGCAGTGCTAGAGTCCAGGAGCAGTACTTC. It is translated as CSARVQEQYF. This chain links TRBV20-1 with TRBJ2-7; D remains unclear. Germline V CDR1 and CDR2: DFQATT, SNEGSKA (reference sequence). The CDR3 contains 10 residues. The V end was cut by 1 base, the J end by 7 bases, with 5 bases between.

The V gene is TRBV7-3, the J gene TRBJ2-1, with TRBD2 identical over 13 bases. Germline assignment: CDR1 SGHTA and CDR2 FQGTGA. The length of the CDR3 is 16 residues. The ends lost 5 bases at V and 4 bases at J; junction bases unmatched: 5. CDR3 in amino acids: CASSPRTSGSYNEQFF. CDR3 DNA sequence: TGTGCCAGCAGCCCCAGGACTAGCGGGAGTTACAATGAGCAGTTCTTC.

The V and J genes are TRBV5-1 and TRBJ2-3; D not certain. V was clipped by 0 bases and J by 2 bases, with 10 bases between them. The CDR3 is 15 amino acids. In germline, CDR1 is SGHRS, CDR2 YFSETQ. CDR3 nucleotide sequence: TGCGCCAGCAGCTTGGGGCAGATTTCCACAGATACGCAGTATTTT. As protein: CASSLGQISTDTQYF.

The chain combines TRBV7-2 with TRBJ2-7, with D tentatively TRBD1 (6 bases). Germline-derived CDR1 and CDR2 are SGHTA and FQGNSA. The ends were cut back, 4 bases at V and 0 bases at J, with 10 bases in the middle. The CDR3 contains 14 residues. The DNA for the CDR3 is TGTGCCAGCAGCTCCTACAGGGACTCCTACGAGCAGTACTTC. It codes for CASSSYRDSYEQYF.

V usage is TRBV29-1 and J usage is TRBJ1-5; D is possibly TRBD1 (6 bases). The germline V gene encodes CDR1 SQVTM and CDR2 ANQGSEA. The germline V and J ends were trimmed by 4 bases and 3 bases, with 7 bases remaining between them. CDR3 length: 12 amino acids. The CDR3 spells CSVGDTNQPQHF. CDR3 sequence (DNA): TGCAGCGTTGGGGACACCAATCAGCCCCAGCATTTT.